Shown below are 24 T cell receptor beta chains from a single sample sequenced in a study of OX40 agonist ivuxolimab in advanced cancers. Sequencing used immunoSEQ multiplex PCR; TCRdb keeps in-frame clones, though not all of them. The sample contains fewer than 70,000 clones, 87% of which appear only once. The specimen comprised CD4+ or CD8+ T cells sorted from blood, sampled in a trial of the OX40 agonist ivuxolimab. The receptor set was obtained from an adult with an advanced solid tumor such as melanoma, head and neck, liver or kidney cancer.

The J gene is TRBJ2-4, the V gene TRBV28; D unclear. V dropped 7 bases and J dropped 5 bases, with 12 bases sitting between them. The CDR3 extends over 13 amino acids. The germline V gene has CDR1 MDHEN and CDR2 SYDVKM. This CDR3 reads CASNPRYQNIQYF. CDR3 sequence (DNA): TGTGCCAGCAACCCCAGGTATCAAAACATTCAGTACTTC.

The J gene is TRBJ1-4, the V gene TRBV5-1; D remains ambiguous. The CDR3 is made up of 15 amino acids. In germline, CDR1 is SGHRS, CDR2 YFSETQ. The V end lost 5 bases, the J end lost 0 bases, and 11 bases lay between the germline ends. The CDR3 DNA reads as TGCGCCAGCAGGACCTCCGGGACAACTAATGAAAAACTGTTTTTT. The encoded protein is CASRTSGTTNEKLFF.

CDR3 nucleotides: TGCGCCAGCAGCTTGGCCAAGTTTAGCTCCTACAATGAGCAGTTCTTC. Amino acids: CASSLAKFSSYNEQFF. The V call is TRBV5-1, the J call TRBJ2-1; D uncertain. The germline V gene has CDR1 SGHRS and CDR2 YFSETQ. The CDR3 sequence is 16 residues long. V lost 0 bases to trimming and J lost 0 bases, with 10 bases between them.

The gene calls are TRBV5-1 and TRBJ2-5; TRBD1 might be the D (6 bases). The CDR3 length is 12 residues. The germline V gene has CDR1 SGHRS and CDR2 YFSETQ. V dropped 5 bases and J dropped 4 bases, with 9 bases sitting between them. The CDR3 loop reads CASSSRGETQYF. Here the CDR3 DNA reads TGCGCCAGCAGTAGCAGGGGAGAGACCCAGTACTTC.

CDR3 bases: TGTGCCAGCAGCCCCTCTGTAGGGGGGCACTCCTACGAGCAGTACTTC. This gives the protein CASSPSVGGHSYEQYF. The genes are TRBV5-5 and TRBJ2-7, with D possibly called TRBD1 or TRBD2 (6 bases each). The V gene's germline CDR1 is SGHKS and CDR2 YYEKEE (reference sequence). V was trimmed by 4 bases and J by 0 bases, leaving 17 bases between them. The CDR3 extends over 16 amino acids.

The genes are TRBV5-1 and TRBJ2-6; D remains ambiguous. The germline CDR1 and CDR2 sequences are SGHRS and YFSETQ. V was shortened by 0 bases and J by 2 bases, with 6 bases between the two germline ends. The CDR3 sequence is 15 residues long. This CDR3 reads CASSLVGTGANVLTF. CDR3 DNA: TGCGCCAGCAGCTTGGTTGGGACTGGGGCCAACGTCCTGACTTTC.

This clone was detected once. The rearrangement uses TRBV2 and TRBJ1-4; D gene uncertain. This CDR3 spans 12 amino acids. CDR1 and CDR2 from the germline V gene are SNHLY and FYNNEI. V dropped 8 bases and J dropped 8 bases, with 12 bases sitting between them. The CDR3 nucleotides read TGTGCCAGCTGGAGGGTTGGGGAAAAACTGTTTTTT. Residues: CASWRVGEKLFF.

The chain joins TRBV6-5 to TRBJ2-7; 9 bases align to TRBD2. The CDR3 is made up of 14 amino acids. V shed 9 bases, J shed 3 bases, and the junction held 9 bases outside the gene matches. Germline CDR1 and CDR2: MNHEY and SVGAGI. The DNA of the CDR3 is TGTGCCAGTTCAGGTAGCGGGAGACACTACGAGCAGTACTTC. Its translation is CASSGSGRHYEQYF.

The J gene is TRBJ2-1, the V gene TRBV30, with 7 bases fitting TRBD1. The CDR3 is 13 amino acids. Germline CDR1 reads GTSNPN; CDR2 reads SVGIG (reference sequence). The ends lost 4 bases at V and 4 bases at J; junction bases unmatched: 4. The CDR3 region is CAWNPDRYNEQFF. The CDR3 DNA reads TGTGCCTGGAACCCGGACAGGTACAATGAGCAGTTCTTC.

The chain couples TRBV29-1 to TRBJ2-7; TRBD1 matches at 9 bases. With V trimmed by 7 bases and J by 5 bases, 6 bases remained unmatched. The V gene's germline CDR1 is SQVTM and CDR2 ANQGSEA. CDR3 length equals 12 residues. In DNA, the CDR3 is TGCAGCGCCGGGACAGGGTTCCACGAGCAGTACTTC. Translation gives CSAGTGFHEQYF.

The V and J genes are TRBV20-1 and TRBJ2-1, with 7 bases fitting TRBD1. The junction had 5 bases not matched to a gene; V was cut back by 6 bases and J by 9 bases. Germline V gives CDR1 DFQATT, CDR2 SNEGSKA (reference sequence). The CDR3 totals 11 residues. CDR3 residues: CSAPGTVEQFF. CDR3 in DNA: TGCAGTGCCCCTGGGACAGTTGAGCAGTTCTTC.

The CDR3 is CASSVAGKNEKLFF. CDR3 DNA sequence: TGTGCCAGCAGTGTGGCAGGGAAGAATGAAAAACTGTTTTTT. V is TRBV2 and J is TRBJ1-4; perhaps TRBD1 as D (5 bases). In germline, CDR1 is SNHLY, CDR2 FYNNEI. V was trimmed by 4 bases and J by 5 bases, leaving 11 bases between them. This CDR3 has 14 amino acids.

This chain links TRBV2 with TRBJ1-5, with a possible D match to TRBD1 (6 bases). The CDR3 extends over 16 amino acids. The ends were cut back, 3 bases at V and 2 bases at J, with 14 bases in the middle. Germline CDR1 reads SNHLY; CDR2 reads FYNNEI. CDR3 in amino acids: CASSDSGGPGNQPQHF. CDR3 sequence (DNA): TGTGCCAGCAGTGATTCTGGGGGGCCGGGCAATCAGCCCCAGCATTTT.

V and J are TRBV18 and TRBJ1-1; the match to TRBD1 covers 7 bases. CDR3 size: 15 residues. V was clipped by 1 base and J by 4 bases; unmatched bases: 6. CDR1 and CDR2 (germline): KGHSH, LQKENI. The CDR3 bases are TGTGCCAGCTCACCACGGGCAACAGGGGCCACTGAAGCTTTCTTT. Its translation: CASSPRATGATEAFF.

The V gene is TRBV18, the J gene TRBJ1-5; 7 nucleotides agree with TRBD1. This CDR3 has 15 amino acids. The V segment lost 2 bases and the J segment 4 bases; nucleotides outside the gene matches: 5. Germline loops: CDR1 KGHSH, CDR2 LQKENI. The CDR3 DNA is TGTGCCAGCTCACCAACGGGACAGAATAATCAGCCCCAGCATTTT. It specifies CASSPTGQNNQPQHF.

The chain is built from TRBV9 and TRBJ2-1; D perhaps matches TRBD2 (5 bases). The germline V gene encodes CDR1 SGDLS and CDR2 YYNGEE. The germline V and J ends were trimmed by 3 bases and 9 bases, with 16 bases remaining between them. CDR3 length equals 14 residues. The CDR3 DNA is TGTGCCAGCAGCGCGGAAAACGACCGGGGTGAGCAGTTCTTC. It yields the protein CASSAENDRGEQFF.

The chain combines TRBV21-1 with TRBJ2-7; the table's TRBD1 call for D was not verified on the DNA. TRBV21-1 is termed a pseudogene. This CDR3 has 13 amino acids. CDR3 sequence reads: CASSKCYRAEQYF. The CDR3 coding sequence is TGTGCCAGCAGCAAGTGCTACAGGGCCGAGCAGTACTTC.

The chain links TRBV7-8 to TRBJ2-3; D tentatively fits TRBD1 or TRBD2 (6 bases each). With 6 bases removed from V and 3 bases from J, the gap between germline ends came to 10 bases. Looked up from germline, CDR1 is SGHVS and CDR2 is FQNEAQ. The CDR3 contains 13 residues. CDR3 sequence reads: CASSRGGTDTQYF. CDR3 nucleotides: TGTGCCAGCAGTCGAGGGGGGACAGATACGCAGTATTTT.

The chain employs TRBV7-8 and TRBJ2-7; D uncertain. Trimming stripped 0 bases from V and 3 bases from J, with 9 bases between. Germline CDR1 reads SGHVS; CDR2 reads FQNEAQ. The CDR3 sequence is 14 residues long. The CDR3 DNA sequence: TGTGCCAGCAGCTTAGCTGGCAGACACTACGAGCAGTACTTC. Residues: CASSLAGRHYEQYF.

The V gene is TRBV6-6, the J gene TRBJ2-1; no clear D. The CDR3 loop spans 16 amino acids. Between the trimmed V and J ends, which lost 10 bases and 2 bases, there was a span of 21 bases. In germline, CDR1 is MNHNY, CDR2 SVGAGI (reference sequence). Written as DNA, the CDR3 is TGTGCCACCGCCACCCTGAGGAGACCGACCTACAATGAGCAGTTCTTC. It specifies CATATLRRPTYNEQFF.

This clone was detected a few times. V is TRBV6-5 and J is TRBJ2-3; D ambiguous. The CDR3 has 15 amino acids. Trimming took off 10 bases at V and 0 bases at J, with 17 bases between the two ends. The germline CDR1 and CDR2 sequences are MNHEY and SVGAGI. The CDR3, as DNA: TGTGCCACCGTGATGGGGTTTTCTAGCACAGATACGCAGTATTTT. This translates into CATVMGFSSTDTQYF.

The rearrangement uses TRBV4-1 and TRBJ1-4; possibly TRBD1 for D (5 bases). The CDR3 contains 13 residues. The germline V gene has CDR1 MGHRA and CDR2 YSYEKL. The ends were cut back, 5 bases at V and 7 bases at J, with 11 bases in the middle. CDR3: CASSTRQSEKLFF. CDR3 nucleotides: TGCGCCAGCAGCACGCGACAGAGTGAAAAACTGTTTTTT.

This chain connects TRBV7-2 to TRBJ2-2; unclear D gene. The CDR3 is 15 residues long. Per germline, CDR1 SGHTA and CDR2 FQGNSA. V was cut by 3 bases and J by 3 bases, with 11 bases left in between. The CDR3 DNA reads TGTGCCAGCAGCTTTAAAGGAAGGGACACCGGGGAGCTGTTTTTT. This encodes CASSFKGRDTGELFF.

The CDR3 nucleotides read TGCGCCAGCAGAATGAGCACTGCTCAAGAGACCCAGTACTTC. Translated: CASRMSTAQETQYF. The chain couples TRBV5-1 to TRBJ2-5; unclear D gene. Germline loops: CDR1 SGHRS, CDR2 YFSETQ. Trimming stripped 5 bases from V and 2 bases from J, with 13 bases between. This CDR3 contains 14 residues.